This record covers a single T cell receptor beta chain. Its specificity is not known. With a much larger clone just one base away, this may be a read error. V was pared by 7 bases and J by 1 base, with 20 bases between. Per germline, CDR1 MNHEY and CDR2 SVGEGT. CDR3 length: 18 residues. The data belong to a study of regulatory T cells in long-lasting Graves disease. Study-level results: Having only a small sample size may have limited accuracy. TRBV28, TRBJ1-2 and TRBJ2-5 were favored in persistent disease.

This sample's time point: persistent/refractory GD, antithyroid drugs over 5 years with positive TRAb. PBMC-extracted RNA yielded the TCR library. Graves' disease diagnosis was established per American Thyroid Association guidelines. Arm-PCR of CDR3 regions and iRepertoire HTBI primers were used to build TCR beta libraries. As originally analysed: Taken together, the samples had roughly 63 TRBV and more than 12 TRBJ segments identified. TCRdb re-called the multiplex PCR reads through MiXCR, storing one row per CDR3 protein. None of the V and J calls come from the authors' own analysis; TCRdb made them. The data show fewer than 600,000 distinct CDR3 sequences, with about 22% seen just once and 13% held by the top ten.

The sequence was obtained from a female donor with Graves disease. The rearrangement joins TRBV6-2 or TRBV6-3 to TRBJ2-6; no definite D call. The sample was peripheral blood mononuclear cells (PBMCs), taken when the disease was refractory, from a patient treated with antithyroid drugs. CDR3 residues: CASTGDGRAYSGANVLTF. Written as DNA, the CDR3 is TGTGCCAGCACCGGAGACGGACGGGCCTATTCTGGGGCCAACGTCCTGACTTTC.